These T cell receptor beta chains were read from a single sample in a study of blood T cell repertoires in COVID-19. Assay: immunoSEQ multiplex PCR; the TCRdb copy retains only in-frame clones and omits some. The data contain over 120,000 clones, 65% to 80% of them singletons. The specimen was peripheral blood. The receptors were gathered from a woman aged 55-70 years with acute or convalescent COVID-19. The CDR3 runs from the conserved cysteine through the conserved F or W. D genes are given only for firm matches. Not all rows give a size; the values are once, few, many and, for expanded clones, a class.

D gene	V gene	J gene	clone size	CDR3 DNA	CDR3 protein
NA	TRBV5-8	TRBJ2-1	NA	TGTGCCAGCAGCTTGGCCCGGGCTAGCCGAACCCCTTACAATGAGCAGTTCTTC	CASSLARASRTPYNEQFF
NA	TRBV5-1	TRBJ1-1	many	TGCGCCAGCAGCTCACTGGGGAGCACTGAAGCTTTCTTT	CASSSLGSTEAFF
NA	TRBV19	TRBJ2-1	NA	TGTGCCAGTAGTCCCGACGCAGGGGATGAGCAGTTCTTC	CASSPDAGDEQFF
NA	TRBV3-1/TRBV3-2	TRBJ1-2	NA	TGTGCCAGCAGACCCAACGCGGGGGGCTATGGCTACACCTTC	CASRPNAGGYGYTF
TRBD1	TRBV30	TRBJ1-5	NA	TGTGCCTGGAGGCCGACAGGGGGCAGGGATCAGCCCCAGCATTTT	CAWRPTGGRDQPQHF
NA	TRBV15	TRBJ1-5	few	TGTGCCACCCAGGGGATAGGGGATCAGCCCCAGCATTTT	CATQGIGDQPQHF
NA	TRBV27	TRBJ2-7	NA	TGTGCCAGCAGTATCCAAGGCGGCTACTACGTTAAGCAGTACTTC	CASSIQGGYYVKQYF
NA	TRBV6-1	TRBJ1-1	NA	TGTGCCAGCAGTGAAGCGAGGGGACTCTTGAACACTGAAGCTTTCTTT	CASSEARGLLNTEAFF
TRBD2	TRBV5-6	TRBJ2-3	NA	TGTGCCAGCAGTCTTACTGCGGGGGGGACAGATACGCAGTATTTT	CASSLTAGGTDTQYF
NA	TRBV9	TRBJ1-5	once	TGTGCCAGCAGCCCTACCGGGTATCAGCCCCAGCATTTT	CASSPTGYQPQHF
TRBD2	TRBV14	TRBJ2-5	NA	TGTGCCAGCAGCCAACTCGGACTAGCGGGAGATAGAGAGACCCAGTACTTC	CASSQLGLAGDRETQYF
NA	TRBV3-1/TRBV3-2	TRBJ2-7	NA	TGTGCCAGCAGAGGGACTCCCCGAGGTGAGCAGTACTTC	CASRGTPRGEQYF
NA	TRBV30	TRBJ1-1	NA	TGTGCCTGGAGTTATACAGAGAACACTGAAGCTTTCTTT	CAWSYTENTEAFF
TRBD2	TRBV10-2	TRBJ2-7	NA	TGCGCCAGCAGTGGGCGGGGGGCTAGCGGGCTTTGGGTATCCGAGCAGTACTTC	CASSGRGASGLWVSEQYF
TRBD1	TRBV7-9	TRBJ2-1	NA	TGTGCCAGCAGCGCCGGGACAGGGAAAGGGGAGAGGGGCCACAATGAGCAGTTCTTC	CASSAGTGKGERGHNEQFF
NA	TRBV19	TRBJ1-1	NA	TGTGCCAGTAGTCCCCTTTTGGGGCAGGGGAACACTGAAGCTTTCTTT	CASSPLLGQGNTEAFF
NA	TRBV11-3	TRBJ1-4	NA	TGTGCCAGCAGCTTAGCGGGGGTTTATGAACGAGAGGATAATGAAAAACTGTTTTTT	CASSLAGVYEREDNEKLFF
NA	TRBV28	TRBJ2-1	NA	TGTGCCAGCAGTTTAGAACACCCCAATGAGCAGTTCTTC	CASSLEHPNEQFF
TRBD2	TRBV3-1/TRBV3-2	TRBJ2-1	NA	TGTGCCAGCAGCCAAGTAGGGGGGACTAGCGGGTACAATGAGCAGTTCTTC	CASSQVGGTSGYNEQFF
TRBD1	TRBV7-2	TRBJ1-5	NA	TGTGCCAGCAGCCCCCGGGACAGGTATCAGCCCCAGCATTTT	CASSPRDRYQPQHF
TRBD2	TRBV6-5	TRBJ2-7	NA	TGTGCCAGCAGTAGAGGACTAGCCAACTACGAGCAGTACTTC	CASSRGLANYEQYF
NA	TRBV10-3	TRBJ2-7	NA	TGTGCCATCAGTGAGTCCTGGGAGATTAGCCACGAGCAGTACTTC	CAISESWEISHEQYF
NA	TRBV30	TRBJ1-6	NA	TGTGCCAGCCGGGACAACTATAATTCACCCCTCCACTTT	CASRDNYNSPLHF
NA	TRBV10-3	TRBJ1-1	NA	TGTGCCATCAGTGGGGGAGGGCTGCAAGCTTTCTTT	CAISGGGLQAFF
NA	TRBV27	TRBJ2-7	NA	TGTGCCAGCAGTTTACGGGGGGCCAGATCCTACGAGCAGTACTTC	CASSLRGARSYEQYF
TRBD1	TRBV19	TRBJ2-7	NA	TGTGCCAGTAGTGGCGGGACAGGGACTCGCTACGAGCAGTACTTC	CASSGGTGTRYEQYF
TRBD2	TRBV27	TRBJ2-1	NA	TGTGCCAGCAAATATACCGGGAGGGCCGATGAGCAGTTCTTC	CASKYTGRADEQFF
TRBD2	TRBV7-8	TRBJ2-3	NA	TGTGCCAGCACCTGGGGCCTAGCGGGAGCTTCGCAGTATTTT	CASTWGLAGASQYF
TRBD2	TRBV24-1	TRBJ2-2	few	TGTGCCACCGCGACTAGCGGGAGGGGGGAGCTGTTTTTT	CATATSGRGELFF
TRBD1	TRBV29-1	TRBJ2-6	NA	TGCAGCGTTGACGACAGGGGGCATGCTGGGGCCAACGTCCTGACTTTC	CSVDDRGHAGANVLTF
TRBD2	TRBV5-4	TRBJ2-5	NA	TGTGCCAGCAGCCTACCTAGCGGGAGAGGAGAGACCCAGTACTTC	CASSLPSGRGETQYF